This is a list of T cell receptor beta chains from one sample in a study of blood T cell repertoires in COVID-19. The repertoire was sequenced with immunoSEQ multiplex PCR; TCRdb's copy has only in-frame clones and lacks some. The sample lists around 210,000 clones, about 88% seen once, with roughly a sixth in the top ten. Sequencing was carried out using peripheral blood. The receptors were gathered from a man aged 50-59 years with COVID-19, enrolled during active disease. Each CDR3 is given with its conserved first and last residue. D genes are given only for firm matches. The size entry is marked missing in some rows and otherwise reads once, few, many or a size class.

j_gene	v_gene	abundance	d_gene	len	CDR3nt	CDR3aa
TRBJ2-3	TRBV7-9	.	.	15	TGTGCCAGCAGCTCCGGACAGCTTAGCACAGATACGCAGTATTTT	CASSSGQLSTDTQYF
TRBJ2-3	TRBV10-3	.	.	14	TGTGCCATCAGTGATAACAGGGACGCAGATACGCAGTATTTT	CAISDNRDADTQYF
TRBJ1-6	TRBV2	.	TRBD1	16	TGTGCCAGCACCCGACTCGGGACAGAAAATAATTCACCCCTCCACTTT	CASTRLGTENNSPLHF
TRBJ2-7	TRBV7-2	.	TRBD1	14	TGTGCCAGCAGCTTAGTGGCAGGGGGCAACGAGCAGTACTTC	CASSLVAGGNEQYF
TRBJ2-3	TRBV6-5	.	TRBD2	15	TGTGCCAGCAGTCTTCTAGCGGGAAACACAGATACGCAGTATTTT	CASSLLAGNTDTQYF
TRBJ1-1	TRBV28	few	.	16	TGTGCCAGCAGTTTATTGGGGGCGGGCGAAAACACTGAAGCTTTCTTT	CASSLLGAGENTEAFF
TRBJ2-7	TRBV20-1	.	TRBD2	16	TGCAGTGCTAGTGGGACTAGCGGGTTCACTTCCTACGAGCAGTACTTC	CSASGTSGFTSYEQYF
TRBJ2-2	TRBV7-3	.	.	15	TGTGCCAGCAGCTTACGAGGGGGGAACACCGGGGAGCTGTTTTTT	CASSLRGGNTGELFF
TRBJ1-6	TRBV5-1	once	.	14	TGCGCCAGCAGTACGGGCTCCTATAATTCACCCCTCCACTTT	CASSTGSYNSPLHF
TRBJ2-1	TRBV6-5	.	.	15	TGTGCCAGCAGCCCCCGTTTTAGCGCTTACAATGAGCAGTTCTTC	CASSPRFSAYNEQFF
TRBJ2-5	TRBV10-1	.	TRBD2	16	TGCGCCAGCAGTGAGTCGACTAGCGGGGGCCAAGAGACCCAGTACTTC	CASSESTSGGQETQYF
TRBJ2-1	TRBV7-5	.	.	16	TGTGCCGCCCTCGCGACTAGCGGGGGGGTCGGCAATGAGCAGTTCTTC	CAALATSGGVGNEQFF
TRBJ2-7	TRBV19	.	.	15	TGTGCCAGTAGTATAGCACTGCCCGGGAGCTACGAGCAGTACTTC	CASSIALPGSYEQYF
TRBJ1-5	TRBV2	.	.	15	TGTGCCAGGAGCCCCAGGGAGGGCAGCAATCAGCCCCAGCATTTT	CARSPREGSNQPQHF
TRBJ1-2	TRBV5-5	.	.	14	TGTGCCAGCAGCCCGGGACAATCGAGCTATGGCTACACCTTC	CASSPGQSSYGYTF
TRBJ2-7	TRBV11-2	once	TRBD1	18	TGTGCCAGCAGCTTAACGGGACAGGGAACCGCGCGGAGCTACGAGCAGTACTTC	CASSLTGQGTARSYEQYF
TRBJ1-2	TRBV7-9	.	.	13	TGTGCCAGCAGCTTAGTCAGTTCCTATGGCTACACCTTC	CASSLVSSYGYTF
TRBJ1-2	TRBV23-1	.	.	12	TGCGCCAGCAGTACTCAGGGTCTTGGCTACACCTTC	CASSTQGLGYTF
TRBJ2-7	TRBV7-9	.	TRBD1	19	TGTGCCAGCAGCTTATCTCTCGCAACCGCTGGGACAGGGGGCGCCGAGCAGTACTTC	CASSLSLATAGTGGAEQYF
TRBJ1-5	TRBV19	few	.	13	TGTGCCAGCCAACAGGTTAGCAATCAGCCCCAGCATTTT	CASQQVSNQPQHF
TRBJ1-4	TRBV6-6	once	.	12	TGTGCCAGCAGTTCTATTAATGAAAAACTGTTTTTT	CASSSINEKLFF
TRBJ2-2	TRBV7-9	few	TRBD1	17	TGTGCCAGCAGCTTAGAGGGGACAGGGGGCCGGACCGGGGAGCTGTTTTTT	CASSLEGTGGRTGELFF
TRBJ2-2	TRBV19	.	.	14	TGTGCCAGTAGTAGCCCGGCGAACACCGGGGAGCTGTTTTTT	CASSSPANTGELFF
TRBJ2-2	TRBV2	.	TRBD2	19	TGTGCCAGCAGTGACGGTCGGGGACTAGCGGGATCGCACACCGGGGAGCTGTTTTTT	CASSDGRGLAGSHTGELFF
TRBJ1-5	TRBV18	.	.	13	TGTGCCAGCTCCTCAGGGTCTGATCAGCCCCAGCATTTT	CASSSGSDQPQHF
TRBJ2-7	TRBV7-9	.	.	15	TGTGCCAGCAGCTTAGACGGCTGGGGAGGCTACGAGCAGTACTTC	CASSLDGWGGYEQYF
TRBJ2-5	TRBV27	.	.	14	TGTGCCAGCAGTTTGAGTTGGCGAGGGGAGACCCAGTACTTC	CASSLSWRGETQYF
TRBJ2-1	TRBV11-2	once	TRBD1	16	TGTGCCAGCAGCTCAGCAGGACAGGGCTCCTACAATGAGCAGTTCTTC	CASSSAGQGSYNEQFF
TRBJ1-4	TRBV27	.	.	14	TGTGCCAGCAGTTTAGGCAGGACTAATGAAAAACTGTTTTTT	CASSLGRTNEKLFF
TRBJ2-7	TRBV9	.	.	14	TGTGCCAGCAGCGTATCGCCGGGGGCCTACGAGCAGTACTTC	CASSVSPGAYEQYF
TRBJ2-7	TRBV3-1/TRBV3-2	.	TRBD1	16	TGTGCCAGCAGCCAAGAGCAGGGGGCAAGATCCTACGAGCAGTACTTC	CASSQEQGARSYEQYF
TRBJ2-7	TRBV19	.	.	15	TGTGCCAGTAGAAAGGGCGGGGCCACCTCCTACGAGCAGTACTTC	CASRKGGATSYEQYF
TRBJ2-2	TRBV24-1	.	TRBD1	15	TGTGCCACCAGTGATACACAGGGGCCCACCGGGGAGCTGTTTTTT	CATSDTQGPTGELFF
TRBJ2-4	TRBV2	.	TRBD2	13	TGTGCCAGCAGTGGGGAGGGTAAGGACATTCAGTACTTC	CASSGEGKDIQYF
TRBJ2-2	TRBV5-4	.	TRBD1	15	TGTGCCAGCAGCCCGGACAGGGGGGGAACCGGGGAGCTGTTTTTT	CASSPDRGGTGELFF
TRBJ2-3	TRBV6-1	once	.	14	TGTGCCAGCAGTTTCGGGAGAGGGCTAGATACGCAGTATTTT	CASSFGRGLDTQYF
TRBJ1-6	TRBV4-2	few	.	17	TGTGCCAGCAGCCAAGAATACAGGAGCTCCTATAATTCACCCCTCCACTTT	CASSQEYRSSYNSPLHF
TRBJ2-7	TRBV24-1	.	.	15	TGTGCCACCAGAGGATCCGGGACATTCTCCTACGAGCAGTACTTC	CATRGSGTFSYEQYF
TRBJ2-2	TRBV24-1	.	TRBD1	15	TGTGCCACCAGTGACCCAGGGGGCGGGTCCGGGGAGCTGTTTTTT	CATSDPGGGSGELFF
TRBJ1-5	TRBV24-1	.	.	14	TGTGCCACCCAGGGGACATATAGCAATCAGCCCCAGCATTTT	CATQGTYSNQPQHF
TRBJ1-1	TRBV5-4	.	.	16	TGTGCCAGCAGCGGGAGGAGAGGAGGCATGAACACTGAAGCTTTCTTT	CASSGRRGGMNTEAFF